Each of the 20 T cell receptor beta chains below was sequenced from the same sample in a study of identical twins. TCRdb ran MiXCR on the 5' RACE reads and lists one entry per CDR3 protein. The sample holds 200,000 to 250,000 distinct CDR3 sequences; over 12% are singletons and the top ten take approximately 10%. The source material was memory (CD45RO+) T cells sorted from blood. The source is a woman younger than 30 in good health.

The chain joins TRBV7-9 to TRBJ1-5, with D unclear. The CDR3 length is 12 residues. V lost 6 bases, J lost 9 bases, and 12 bases lay in between. Germline-derived CDR1 and CDR2 are SEHNR and FQNEAQ (reference sequence). The CDR3 DNA reads as TGTGCCAGCAGGGATCGATTTGGGCCCCAGCATTTT. Translating gives CASRDRFGPQHF.

CDR3 sequence (DNA): TGCAGTGCTCAACTAGCGGGGTTCACAGATACGCAGTATTTT. As protein: CSAQLAGFTDTQYF. This chain uses TRBV20-1 with TRBJ2-3, with 10 bases aligning to TRBD2. The germline V gene has CDR1 DFQATT and CDR2 SNEGSKA (reference sequence). This CDR3 has 14 amino acids. The junction had 4 bases not matched to a gene; V was cut back by 5 bases and J by 2 bases.

The table lists this clonotype with many counts. This chain links TRBV5-1 with TRBJ1-6, with D possibly matching TRBD1 (6 bases). Trimming took 4 bases from V and 5 from J, leaving 10 bases between them. The CDR3 has 14 residues. Germline CDR1 and CDR2: SGHRS and YFSETQ. This chain's CDR3 is CASSRDTDNSPLHF. The CDR3 coding sequence is TGCGCCAGCAGCCGGGACACCGATAATTCACCCCTCCACTTT.

The chain couples TRBV20-1 to TRBJ2-5; no clear D gene. In germline, CDR1 is DFQATT, CDR2 SNEGSKA (reference sequence). The V end lost 1 base, the J end lost 5 bases, and 5 bases lay between the germline ends. This CDR3 is 11 amino acids long. CDR3 protein: CSARVLETQYF. CDR3 nucleotides: TGCAGTGCTAGAGTTCTGGAGACCCAGTACTTC.

This clonotype was observed a few times. The chain's CDR3 is CASSRTGGRHGAYNEQFF. The CDR3 DNA sequence: TGTGCCAGCAGCCGGACAGGGGGTCGGCACGGGGCCTACAATGAGCAGTTCTTC. The genes are TRBV11-1 and TRBJ2-1, with 10 bases that match TRBD1. The CDR3 is 18 residues long. Germline values: CDR1 SGHAT, CDR2 FQDESV (reference sequence). Trimming took 5 bases from V and 2 from J; bases not matched to a gene: 12.

The chain employs TRBV19 and TRBJ1-5; D remains unclear. Trimming removed 2 bases at V and 7 bases at J, with 15 bases between. CDR1 and CDR2 from the germline V gene are LNHDA and SQIVND (reference sequence). CDR3 length: 15 amino acids. The CDR3 DNA is TGTGCCAGTAGTATAAGTGGGCTTGGAGGGCAGCCCCAGCATTTT. Residues: CASSISGLGGQPQHF.

The V call is TRBV3-1, the J call TRBJ2-7, with 7 bases lining up with TRBD1. V lost 4 bases and J lost 0; bases outside the gene matches: 6. Germline values: CDR1 LGHDT, CDR2 YNNKEL (reference sequence). The CDR3 has 15 residues. CDR3 sequence reads: CASSLADRSSYEQYF. In DNA, the CDR3 is TGTGCCAGCAGCCTGGCGGACAGGAGCTCCTACGAGCAGTACTTC.

This clonotype was counted a few times. Its ends do not fully match the called genes, so a read error is possible. The chain joins TRBV3-1 to TRBJ2-2; 8 bases are shared with TRBD2. CDR3 length: 15 residues. Germline V CDR1 and CDR2: LGHDT, YNNKEL (reference sequence). CDR3 loop: CASRQVTSGTGELFF. The CDR3 region has the DNA TGTGCCAGCAGACAAGTCACTAGCGGTACCGGGGAGCTGTTTTTT.

This clonotype was detected only a few times. This chain connects TRBV7-2 to TRBJ1-1; TRBD1 might be the D (6 bases). Germline values: CDR1 SGHTA, CDR2 FQGNSA. V was cut by 2 bases and J by 1 base, with 11 bases left in between. This CDR3 comprises 15 residues. The CDR3 sequence: CASSLLQGTNTEAFF. In nucleotides, the CDR3 is TGTGCCAGCAGCTTATTACAGGGAACGAACACTGAAGCTTTCTTT.

CDR3 sequence reads: CSASITSGQETQYF. For the CDR3, the DNA is TGCAGTGCTAGTATCACTAGCGGGCAAGAGACCCAGTACTTC. The rearrangement joins TRBV20-1 to TRBJ2-5, with TRBD2 matching over 9 bases. The length of the CDR3 is 14 residues. V was pared by 3 bases and J by 2 bases, with 4 bases of the junction left unmatched. Germline V gene lookup returns CDR1 DFQATT and CDR2 SNEGSKA (reference sequence).

This clonotype was picked up a small number of times. V usage is TRBV9 and J usage is TRBJ2-5; perhaps TRBD2 as D (6 bases). Germline CDR1 SGDLS, CDR2 YYNGEE. The CDR3 loop spans 15 amino acids. Trimming stripped 4 bases from V and 6 bases from J, with 19 bases between. The CDR3 here is CASSSTVRGAKTQYF. CDR3 nucleotides: TGTGCCAGCAGCTCGACAGTGCGGGGTGCCAAGACCCAGTACTTC.

This clonotype was counted only a few times. The rearrangement links TRBV20-1 to TRBJ2-3; D may be TRBD1 (6 bases). The V gene lost 8 bases and the J gene lost 3 bases, with 12 bases spanning the gap. This CDR3 is built from 12 residues. Looked up from germline, CDR1 is DFQATT and CDR2 is SNEGSKA (reference sequence). CDR3 DNA: TGCAGTTCCAGGGGTTTAACAGATACGCAGTATTTT. Translated, it gives CSSRGLTDTQYF.

This clonotype was detected only a few times. The chain has TRBV6-4 and TRBJ1-2; no clear D. The CDR3 runs to 14 residues. Trimming shortened V by 2 bases and J by 4 bases, and 11 bases separated the two germline ends. In germline, CDR1 is MRHNA, CDR2 SNTAGT. DNA for the CDR3: TGTGCCAGCAGTGACGGAGACACGGCCTATGGCTACACCTTC. It specifies CASSDGDTAYGYTF.

This clonotype was recorded at least ten times. The chain couples TRBV6-5 to TRBJ1-1; TRBD1 is a possible D gene (6 bases). The CDR3 covers 11 residues. CDR1 is MNHEY and CDR2 is SVGAGI in the germline V gene. V was shortened by 3 bases and J by 8 bases, with 7 bases between the two germline ends. This chain's CDR3 is CASSYRGEAFF. As DNA, the CDR3 is TGTGCCAGCAGTTATAGGGGGGAAGCTTTCTTT.

The chain couples TRBV15 to TRBJ2-1; 12 bases fit TRBD2. This CDR3 comprises 16 residues. Germline assignment: CDR1 LNHNV and CDR2 YYDKDF (reference sequence). V lost 1 base, J lost 8 bases, and 6 bases stayed unmatched. In DNA, the CDR3 is TGTGCCACCAGCAGAGGGACTAGCGGGGTGGGTGATGAGCAGTTCTTC. Protein sequence: CATSRGTSGVGDEQFF.

The V gene is TRBV4-3, the J gene TRBJ2-3; D gene ambiguous. Germline V gene sequence: CDR1 LGHNA, CDR2 YSLEER. This CDR3 spans 15 amino acids. V was pared by 1 base and J by 3 bases, with 11 bases between. This CDR3 reads CASSQGGSRTDTQYF. The DNA for the CDR3 is TGCGCCAGCAGCCAAGGTGGCAGTAGGACAGATACGCAGTATTTT.

The chain couples TRBV11-3 to TRBJ2-1, with D unclear. Deletions cut 2 bases from V and 7 bases from J, with 6 bases between. The CDR3 is 12 residues long. The V gene's germline CDR1 is SGHNT and CDR2 YENEEA. The CDR3 DNA follows: TGTGCCAGCAGCTTAATGTTGAATGAGCAGTTCTTC. This sequence encodes CASSLMLNEQFF.

The chain couples TRBV5-6 to TRBJ2-5; D is perhaps TRBD2 (6 bases). With 1 base removed from V and 5 bases from J, the gap between germline ends came to 9 bases. The germline gives CDR1 SGHDT, CDR2 YYEEEE. The CDR3 sequence is 13 residues long. CDR3 sequence (DNA): TGTGCCAGCAGCTTGTATGCGGGGGAGACCCAGTACTTC. Amino acids: CASSLYAGETQYF.

The chain is built from TRBV5-1 and TRBJ1-1; D is undetermined. V shed 0 bases and J shed 7 bases, with 13 bases lying between them. Germline-derived CDR1 and CDR2 are SGHRS and YFSETQ. CDR3 length: 14 residues. In nucleotides, the CDR3 is TGCGCCAGCAGCTTGGAGGTTATGGTCGGTGAAGCTTTCTTT. Translating gives CASSLEVMVGEAFF.

This chain connects TRBV12-3 or TRBV12-4 to TRBJ2-1; 8 nucleotides match TRBD2. V lost 7 bases, J lost 6 bases, and 8 bases stayed unmatched. The CDR3 consists of 14 residues. In DNA form, the CDR3 reads TGTGCCAGCACCATTAGCGGGATGGGCAATGAGCAGTTCTTC. It is translated as CASTISGMGNEQFF.